The 19 T cell receptor beta chains below come from one sample, sequenced in a study of control samples from healthy donors and cancer patients. The protocol was immunoSEQ multiplex PCR, while the TCRdb copy is restricted to in-frame clones and leaves out a portion. Of about 110,000 clones in the sample, roughly four fifths are singletons; the top ten hold approximately 7%. The specimen sequenced was blood. The receptors come from a man aged 18 to 29 in good health.

This chain uses TRBV5-1 with TRBJ1-5, with 12 bases lining up with TRBD1. V lost 4 bases to trimming and J lost 7 bases; unmatched junction nucleotides: 6. Germline CDR1 and CDR2: SGHRS and YFSETQ. CDR3 length: 15 amino acids. The CDR3 reads CASSPGTGGYQPQHF. The CDR3 DNA sequence: TGCGCCAGCAGCCCCGGGACAGGGGGCTACCAGCCCCAGCATTTT.

The DNA of the CDR3 is TGTGCCAGCAGCTCGTTCGGGGGGCGCACATCCAAAAACATTCAGTACTTC. This codes for CASSSFGGRTSKNIQYF. The chain combines TRBV7-9 with TRBJ2-4; a possible D gene is TRBD2 (7 bases). Looked up from germline, CDR1 is SEHNR and CDR2 is FQNEAQ (reference sequence). The CDR3 totals 17 residues. The V and J ends lost 4 bases and 2 bases respectively, with 18 bases between them.

V is TRBV30 and J is TRBJ1-1; a possible D gene is TRBD1 (6 bases). Trimming cost V 3 bases and J 5 bases, with 13 bases left between them. Germline V gene lookup returns CDR1 GTSNPN and CDR2 SVGIG (reference sequence). The CDR3 runs to 13 residues. CDR3 sequence reads: CAWSWGADTEAFF. DNA for the CDR3: TGTGCCTGGAGCTGGGGGGCGGATACTGAAGCTTTCTTT.

This rearrangement joins TRBV9 to TRBJ1-2; unclear D gene. Trimming removed 2 bases at V and 0 bases at J, with 11 bases between. Germline CDR1 is SGDLS and CDR2 is YYNGEE. There are 15 residues in the CDR3. The CDR3 spells CASSVGRRANYGYTF. The CDR3 region has the DNA TGTGCCAGCAGCGTCGGCAGGCGAGCTAACTATGGCTACACCTTC.

This chain links TRBV10-2 with TRBJ2-3; a weak D match, TRBD2 (6 bases). The CDR3 is 17 amino acids. Germline-derived CDR1 and CDR2 are WSHSY and SAAADI. V gave up 0 bases and J gave up 3 bases, with 16 bases separating them. CDR3 sequence reads: CASSESSRRVGTDTQYF. The CDR3 nucleotides are TGCGCCAGCAGTGAGTCGAGTCGGAGGGTAGGGACAGATACGCAGTATTTT.

This clone was detected once. J is TRBJ1-1 and V is TRBV6-1; 10 bases match TRBD1. Germline V lookup: CDR1 MNHNS, CDR2 SASEGT. This CDR3 is 15 amino acids long. Unmatched junction bases numbered 2, after V lost 3 bases and J lost 1 base. The CDR3 DNA reads as TGTGCCAGCAGTGATTGGACAGGGGGGAACACTGAAGCTTTCTTT. Encoded protein: CASSDWTGGNTEAFF.

This chain joins TRBV11-2 and TRBJ2-2, with D perhaps matching TRBD1 (5 bases). Germline V gene data show CDR1 as SGHAT and CDR2 as FQNNGV. CDR3 length: 14 residues. V was shortened by 5 bases and J by 1 base, with 8 bases between the two germline ends. CDR3 DNA sequence: TGTGCCAGCAGCCGACAGCTGAACACCGGGGAGCTGTTTTTT. Its protein is CASSRQLNTGELFF.

This chain links TRBV6-6 with TRBJ2-7, with D perhaps TRBD2 (7 bases). The CDR3 consists of 14 residues. CDR1 is MNHNY and CDR2 is SVGAGI in the germline V gene (reference sequence). Trimming removed 8 bases from V and 3 bases from J, with 17 bases in between. The CDR3 nucleotides are TGTGCCAGCCAGAGGGGAGGGGGAAACTACGAGCAGTACTTC. Translation: CASQRGGGNYEQYF.

The rearrangement joins TRBV7-2 to TRBJ2-2; 9 nucleotides match TRBD2. The CDR3 has 15 residues. In germline, CDR1 is SGHTA, CDR2 FQGNSA. V lost 1 base to trimming and J lost 9 bases; unmatched junction nucleotides: 6. CDR3 protein: CASSLEASGARELFF. The CDR3 coding sequence is TGTGCCAGCAGCTTAGAGGCTAGCGGGGCCAGGGAGCTGTTTTTT.

The chain employs TRBV2 and TRBJ2-7; possible D gene TRBD2, 5 bases. This CDR3 spans 12 amino acids. The germline V and J ends were trimmed by 11 bases and 4 bases, with 15 bases remaining between them. Germline-derived CDR1 and CDR2 are SNHLY and FYNNEI. The CDR3 DNA reads as TGTGCCGCCTACGGAGGTTCTTACGAGCAGTACTTC. Amino acid sequence: CAAYGGSYEQYF.

This clone was found many times. This CDR3 reads CASSQHLGGVRTGELFF. CDR3 nucleotides: TGTGCCAGCAGCCAGCACCTCGGCGGGGTTAGGACCGGGGAGCTGTTTTTT. The V and J genes are TRBV6-2 or TRBV6-3 and TRBJ2-2; the D gene is possibly TRBD2 (6 bases). CDR3 size: 17 residues. Germline CDR1 is MNHEY and CDR2 is SVGEGT. Trimming stripped 6 bases from V and 5 bases from J, with 22 bases between.

This chain connects TRBV19 to TRBJ1-1; TRBD1 matches at 10 bases. Trimming at V came to 3 bases and at J to 3 bases, leaving 1 base not matched to a gene. The length of the CDR3 is 14 residues. Germline V gene data show CDR1 as LNHDA and CDR2 as SQIVND (reference sequence). CDR3 bases: TGTGCCAGTAGTATCGGGACAGGGGACACTGAAGCTTTCTTT. This encodes CASSIGTGDTEAFF. The full variable domain, rest sourced from reference TRBV19 and TRBJ1-1, is DGGITQSPKYLFRKEGQNVTLSCEQNLNHDAMYWYRQDPGQGLRLIYYSQIVNDFQKGDIAEGYSVSREKKESFPLTVTSAQKNPTAFYLCASSIGTGDTEAFFGQGTRLTVV.

This chain links TRBV18 with TRBJ1-4; D gene uncertain. This CDR3 contains 15 residues. V lost 2 bases and J lost 8, with 15 bases in between. CDR1 and CDR2 (germline): KGHSH, LQKENI. CDR3 sequence: CASSPSPLSEEKLFF. For the CDR3, the DNA is TGTGCCAGCTCACCATCGCCCCTTAGTGAAGAAAAACTGTTTTTT.

The chain employs TRBV6-5 and TRBJ1-5; maybe TRBD1 (6 bases). Trimming took off 2 bases at V and 4 bases at J, with 9 bases between the two ends. This CDR3 comprises 14 residues. Germline CDR1 reads MNHEY; CDR2 reads SVGAGI. This CDR3 reads CASSYGQFNQPQHF. The CDR3 DNA reads TGTGCCAGCAGTTACGGACAGTTTAATCAGCCCCAGCATTTT.

This clone turned up a few times. J is TRBJ2-1 and V is TRBV7-6, with D possibly called TRBD1 or TRBD2 (5 bases each). V was trimmed by 1 base and J by 6 bases, leaving 13 bases between them. Germline assignment: CDR1 SGHVS and CDR2 FNYEAQ. The CDR3 is made up of 15 amino acids. The CDR3 is CASSLETAGSNEQFF. The CDR3 coding sequence is TGTGCCAGCAGCTTAGAAACGGCAGGGAGCAATGAGCAGTTCTTC.

The rearrangement joins TRBV6-5 to TRBJ1-6; 10 bases map to TRBD1. The CDR3 is made up of 16 amino acids. In germline, CDR1 is MNHEY, CDR2 SVGAGI. The trim removed 0 bases at V and 7 bases at J, leaving 3 bases unmatched. Here the CDR3 DNA reads TGTGCCAGCAGTTACTCGGAGACAGGGGGCAATTCACCCCTCCACTTT. This codes for CASSYSETGGNSPLHF.

J is TRBJ1-2 and V is TRBV29-1; D may be TRBD1 (6 bases). Trimming removed 5 bases at V and 3 bases at J, with 10 bases between. Germline CDR1 SQVTM, CDR2 ANQGSEA. The CDR3 extends over 12 amino acids. CDR3 nucleotide sequence: TGCAGCGTTTTCTCAGGGGACTATGGCTACACCTTC. Its protein product is CSVFSGDYGYTF.

As regards this clone: Additional DNA sequences in this sample encode the identical CDR3. The rearrangement joins TRBV4-3 to TRBJ1-3; possibly TRBD1 for D (5 bases). The CDR3 covers 16 residues. The V end was cut by 0 bases, the J end by 3 bases, with 12 bases between. Germline CDR1 is LGHNA and CDR2 is YSLEER. The CDR3 region is CASSQDVRGDGNTIYF. The CDR3 nucleotides read TGCGCCAGCAGCCAAGATGTAAGGGGTGATGGAAACACCATATATTTT.

The chain couples TRBV9 to TRBJ1-2; a weak D match, TRBD1 (5 bases). Germline lookup yields CDR1 SGDLS and CDR2 YYNGEE. Trimming left V 0 bases short and J 8 bases short, with 8 bases between. This CDR3 region has 12 residues. CDR3 sequence (DNA): TGTGCCAGCAGCGTAGAGCAGGGAGGCTACACCTTC. Translating gives CASSVEQGGYTF.